This record covers a single T cell receptor (beta chain). Its antigen is unidentified. The sample belongs to a study of blood T cells in healthy people across ages. Findings of the study overall: Considered underestimates were the diversity estimates obtained from one million T cells.

Sample-barcoded 5' priming and a J-beta primer mix drove a second PCR of roughly 7 to 11 cycles. TCRdb reanalysed the 5' RACE reads using MiXCR and keeps one entry per CDR3 protein. Among more than 1,400,000 distinct CDR3 sequences listed, about 40% were seen once. This clonotype was sampled from a woman under 30 in good health. The sample was blood.

CDR3 region: CSARPVGYNEQFF. The CDR3 region has the DNA TGCAGTGCTCGCCCAGTAGGGTACAATGAGCAGTTCTTC. The chain employs TRBV20-1 and TRBJ2-1; D is unresolved. The CDR3 has 13 amino acids. Germline assignment: CDR1 DFQATT and CDR2 SNEGSKA (reference sequence). V lost 5 bases to trimming and J lost 4 bases, with 12 bases between them.